The 14 T cell receptor beta chains below come from one sample, sequenced in a study of CD8 T cells in Susac syndrome (dated by TCRdb to between 2018 and 2021). Library prep was done by the immunoSEQ multiplex PCR assay. RNA was extracted using the RNeasy kit, and roughly 0.45 to 1 ug of the RNA was reverse transcribed with random hexamers. TCRdb's own reprocessing of the public reads used fastp at Q25 and MiXCR and kept productive beta chains. Rows are unified per CDR3 protein, each entry keeping the most common DNA and genes. A total of about 250,000 distinct CDR3 sequences appear in this sample, 93% of them only once. Of the sample, around 0.07% is held by the ten largest clones. The sequenced material came from CD4+ T cells from PBMCs. These receptor sequences come from a human donor with multiple sclerosis.

The chain employs TRBV20-1 and TRBJ2-7; 8 bases map to TRBD1. Unmatched junction bases numbered 6, after V lost 3 bases and J lost 2 bases. Germline V gene sequence: CDR1 DFQATT, CDR2 SNEGSKA (reference sequence). The CDR3 sequence is 14 residues long. The CDR3 bases are TGCAGTGCTAGGAACAGGGGGGTCACCTACGAGCAGTACTTC. Its translation is CSARNRGVTYEQYF.

The chain's CDR3 is CASSLAVPEGVSGGYTF. CDR3 coding DNA: TGTGCCAGCTCACTTGCCGTACCGGAGGGAGTGAGTGGGGGCTACACCTTC. The chain carries TRBV18 and TRBJ1-2; D unresolved. CDR3 size: 17 residues. V was shortened by 4 bases and J by 8 bases, with 26 bases between the two germline ends. Germline CDR1 KGHSH, CDR2 LQKENI.

The chain links TRBV25-1 to TRBJ2-5; tentative D call: TRBD1 (5 bases). Looked up from germline, CDR1 is MGHDK and CDR2 is SYGVNS. This CDR3 comprises 14 residues. V dropped 1 base and J dropped 4 bases, with 10 bases sitting between them. This chain's CDR3 is CASSEFGQGETQYF. The CDR3 DNA reads TGTGCCAGCAGTGAATTCGGGCAGGGAGAGACCCAGTACTTC.

The J gene is TRBJ2-1, the V gene TRBV19, with D uncertain. The germline CDR1 and CDR2 sequences are LNHDA and SQIVND (reference sequence). The CDR3 is 17 residues long. Trimming removed 5 bases from V and 0 bases from J, with 17 bases in between. The CDR3 DNA follows: TGTGCCAGTAGTCTCAACCCCAGGAGAAGCTCCTACAATGAGCAGTTCTTC. It is translated as CASSLNPRRSSYNEQFF.

The chain combines TRBV20-1 with TRBJ2-2; a weak D match, TRBD1 (6 bases). Trimming pared 3 bases from V and 0 bases from J, leaving 11 bases between. The CDR3 has 15 amino acids. The germline CDR1 and CDR2 sequences are DFQATT and SNEGSKA (reference sequence). The CDR3 reads CSARRGHTNTGELFF. The CDR3 DNA follows: TGCAGTGCTAGGAGGGGACATACGAACACCGGGGAGCTGTTTTTT.

The chain couples TRBV6-1 to TRBJ2-2; 10 bases fit TRBD1. The ends lost 8 bases at V and 6 bases at J; junction bases unmatched: 9. Germline V CDR1 and CDR2: MNHNS, SASEGT. This CDR3 region has 15 residues. The CDR3 protein is CASRPDRGYPGELFF. The CDR3 nucleotides are TGTGCCAGCCGACCGGACAGGGGGTACCCCGGGGAGCTGTTTTTT.

The chain is built from TRBV7-2 and TRBJ2-5; D ambiguous. CDR3 length: 13 amino acids. Trimming took 0 bases from V and 6 from J, leaving 8 bases between them. Germline CDR1 reads SGHTA; CDR2 reads FQGNSA. The CDR3, as DNA: TGTGCCAGCAGCTTAGCTGGTCAGCAGACCCAGTACTTC. Its translation: CASSLAGQQTQYF.

The chain couples TRBV3-1 to TRBJ1-1, with D unresolved. V was pared by 2 bases and J by 4 bases, with 8 bases between. The CDR3 has 13 amino acids. Germline values: CDR1 LGHDT, CDR2 YNNKEL (reference sequence). Here the CDR3 reads CASSQKGFTEAFF. Written as DNA, the CDR3 is TGTGCCAGCAGCCAAAAGGGTTTCACTGAAGCTTTCTTT.

The chain recombines TRBV29-1 with TRBJ1-4, with D possibly TRBD1 on 6 matching bases. Germline V lookup: CDR1 SQVTM, CDR2 ANQGSEA. Trimming removed 7 bases from V and 1 base from J, with 10 bases in between. This CDR3 comprises 13 residues. The CDR3 DNA is TGCAGCGCCTCAGGGGAAACTAATGAAAAACTGTTTTTT. Protein: CSASGETNEKLFF.

The V call is TRBV2, the J call TRBJ1-2; 7 bases fit TRBD1. Germline V gene data show CDR1 as SNHLY and CDR2 as FYNNEI. The V segment lost 5 bases and the J segment 7 bases; nucleotides outside the gene matches: 7. The CDR3 runs to 13 residues. CDR3 amino acids: CASSHDRVGGYTF. The CDR3 DNA follows: TGTGCCAGCAGTCACGACAGGGTTGGTGGCTACACCTTC.

The V gene is TRBV3-1, the J gene TRBJ1-2, with 8 positions matching TRBD1. This CDR3 spans 15 amino acids. Trimming at V came to 0 bases and at J to 8 bases, leaving 8 bases not matched to a gene. Per the germline V gene, CDR1 is LGHDT and CDR2 is YNNKEL (reference sequence). The CDR3 spells CASSQDPGGARGYTF. The CDR3 bases are TGTGCCAGCAGCCAAGACCCAGGGGGCGCGAGGGGCTACACCTTC.

The chain joins TRBV10-3 to TRBJ2-2; TRBD2 matches at 7 bases. CDR1 and CDR2 from the germline V gene are ENHRY and SYGVKD. The CDR3 totals 17 residues. Trimming at V came to 4 bases and at J to 0 bases, leaving 8 bases not matched to a gene. In nucleotides, the CDR3 is TGTGCCATCAGTGGGTTCGCGCTAGCGGCGAACACCGGGGAGCTGTTTTTT. It yields the protein CAISGFALAANTGELFF.

The chain recombines TRBV30 with TRBJ2-5; unclear D gene. From germline, CDR1 is GTSNPN and CDR2 SVGIG (reference sequence). This CDR3 is 13 amino acids long. V lost 3 bases, J lost 5 bases, and 13 bases lay in between. The CDR3, as DNA: TGTGCCTGGAGCATCTTGGTGGGCGAGACCCAGTACTTC. Translated: CAWSILVGETQYF.

The V call is TRBV5-4, the J call TRBJ2-7; D gene unclear. Germline V gives CDR1 SGHNT, CDR2 YYREEE (reference sequence). CDR3 length: 14 residues. Trimming removed 1 base from V and 0 bases from J, with 8 bases in between. CDR3 sequence: CASSLSPGSYEQYF. Written as DNA, the CDR3 is TGTGCCAGCAGCTTGAGTCCGGGCTCCTACGAGCAGTACTTC.